This T cell receptor (beta chain) was sequenced during a study of cytomegalovirus exposure and HLA in healthy donors. Study results and limitations: TRBV6-2, TRBV6-3 and other indistinguishable V segments were excluded.

As to this clone: Antigen specificity is unknown.

From germline, CDR1 is SGDLS and CDR2 YYNGEE. This CDR3 spans 15 amino acids. The junction had 5 bases not matched to a gene; V was cut back by 0 bases and J by 8 bases. It was with 60 Vbeta and 13 Jbeta primers that the PCR ran. The repertoire was sequenced with immunoSEQ multiplex PCR; TCRdb's copy has only in-frame clones and lacks some. In all, the sample yields tens of thousands of clones. This rearrangement joins TRBV9 to TRBJ2-1; TRBD1 agrees at 10 bases. Input material: PBMCs. This clonotype originated in a middle-aged man in good health and CMV-seronegative. CDR3 coding DNA: TGTGCCAGCAGCGTAGTGACAGGGGGCTTAGATGAGCAGTTCTTC. It translates to CASSVVTGGLDEQFF.